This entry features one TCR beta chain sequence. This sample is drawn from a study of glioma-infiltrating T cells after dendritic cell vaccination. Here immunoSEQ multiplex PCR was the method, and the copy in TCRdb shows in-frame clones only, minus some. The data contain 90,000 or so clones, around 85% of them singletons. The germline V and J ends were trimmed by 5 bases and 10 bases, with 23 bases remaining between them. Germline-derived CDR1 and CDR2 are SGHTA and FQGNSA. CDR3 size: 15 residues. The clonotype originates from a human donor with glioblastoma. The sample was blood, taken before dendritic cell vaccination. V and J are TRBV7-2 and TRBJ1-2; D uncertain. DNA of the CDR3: TGTGCCAGCAGCCCTAATTTCATTTTGAGAGGTTACTACACCTTC. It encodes CASSPNFILRGYYTF.